One sample yielded the 8 T cell receptor beta chains listed below, sequenced in a study of response to subunit inactivated influenza vaccine. TCRdb reprocessed the RT-PCR reads via MiXCR and lists one record per CDR3 protein. The sample comprises more than 250,000 distinct CDR3 sequences, 21% of which are singletons, and about a tenth rests with the top ten. Sequences were derived from PBMCs from blood, sampled less than 22 months after vaccination. The source of these receptors is a man in his fifties or sixties who received an inactivated influenza vaccine.

This clonotype was seen many times. The rearrangement joins TRBV19 to TRBJ1-2, with 8 bases matching TRBD1. CDR3 length: 13 amino acids. Germline CDR1 and CDR2: LNHDA and SQIVND (reference sequence). V was pared by 3 bases and J by 4 bases, with 1 base of the junction left unmatched. CDR3 DNA: TGTGCCAGTAGTATTGGGACAGGCTATGGCTACACCTTC. This encodes CASSIGTGYGYTF. The whole variable domain, remainder taken from reference TRBV19 and TRBJ1-2, is DGGITQSPKYLFRKEGQNVTLSCEQNLNHDAMYWYRQDPGQGLRLIYYSQIVNDFQKGDIAEGYSVSREKKESFPLTVTSAQKNPTAFYLCASSIGTGYGYTFGSGTRLTVV.

The chain uses TRBV7-2 and TRBJ2-2, with 7 bases lining up with TRBD2. V was clipped by 3 bases and J by 5 bases; unmatched bases: 6. The CDR3 consists of 15 residues. CDR1 is SGHTA, CDR2 FQGNSA, per germline. CDR3 in DNA: TGTGCCAGCAGCTTCGGGACTACCCGTACCGGGGAGCTGTTTTTT. It translates to CASSFGTTRTGELFF.

CDR3 DNA: TGTGCCAGCAGACTATCTCCAGGGGGTGGAGAGCCCCAGCATTTT. Residues: CASRLSPGGGEPQHF. This rearrangement joins TRBV6-1 to TRBJ1-5; 7 nucleotides agree with TRBD1. The CDR3 is made up of 15 amino acids. With V trimmed by 6 bases and J by 8 bases, 13 bases remained unmatched. Germline values: CDR1 MNHNS, CDR2 SASEGT.

J is TRBJ1-5 and V is TRBV21-1. TRBV21-1 is a listed pseudogene. The CDR3 extends over 15 amino acids. The DNA of the CDR3 is TGTGCCAGCAGCACGACGAGGAGGGTTAATCAGCCCCAGCATTTT. Its translation is CASSTTRRVNQPQHF.

At least ten counts were recorded for this clonotype. The chain links TRBV29-1 to TRBJ1-1, with D unclear. CDR3 size: 11 residues. Germline loops: CDR1 SQVTM, CDR2 ANQGSEA. V was pared by 5 bases and J by 1 base, with 5 bases between. The DNA of the CDR3 is TGCAGCGTTATCAGGAACACTGAAGCTTTCTTT. Protein product: CSVIRNTEAFF.

This clonotype was detected ten times or more. The genes are TRBV18 and TRBJ1-1; no definite D call. Trimming cost V 8 bases and J 0 bases, with 10 bases left between them. CDR3 length equals 13 residues. The germline CDR1 and CDR2 sequences are KGHSH and LQKENI. In nucleotides, the CDR3 is TGTGCCAGCAGCTCAAATATGAACACTGAAGCTTTCTTT. Translation gives CASSSNMNTEAFF.

This clonotype was seen more than once but under ten times. The CDR3 DNA is TGCAGTGCTAAGGGGGTTCCAGGGAACACTGAAGCTTTCTTT. This translates into CSAKGVPGNTEAFF. V is TRBV20-1 and J is TRBJ1-1; D perhaps matches TRBD1 (6 bases). Per germline, CDR1 DFQATT and CDR2 SNEGSKA (reference sequence). CDR3 size: 14 residues. V lost 4 bases and J 1 base, leaving 13 bases between the germline ends.

This clonotype has only a few counts. The chain uses TRBV7-2 and TRBJ1-1; TRBD1 might be the D (5 bases). Germline loops: CDR1 SGHTA, CDR2 FQGNSA. The CDR3 runs to 14 residues. V lost 7 bases and J 1 base, leaving 13 bases between the germline ends. The CDR3 DNA follows: TGTGCCAGCAAAAACAGGCTGGAGAACACTGAAGCTTTCTTT. Translating gives CASKNRLENTEAFF.